Listed below are T cell receptor beta chains from one sample, sequenced in a study of identical twins. From the 5' RACE reads, TCRdb called clonotypes with MiXCR, one entry per CDR3 protein. This table has approximately 230,000 distinct CDR3 sequences, 6.5% to 8% appearing once. These records were also assigned to another study, of T cells expressing NK-cell markers.

Material for sequencing was CD8+ T cells sorted from blood. The receptors derive from a woman between 18 and 30 years old in good health. CDR3s leave out the opening cysteine and the closing phenylalanine or tryptophan. Each record gives: CDR3 protein, V gene, J gene, D gene. A D gene is named only where the DNA matches it firmly.

CDR3: ASTGGEKLF
V: TRBV12-3/TRBV12-4
J: TRBJ1-4
D: .

CDR3: AISPGVLETQY
V: TRBV5-6
J: TRBJ2-5
D: .

CDR3: ASCSSNNYNEQF
V: TRBV5-4
J: TRBJ2-1
D: .

CDR3: ASGLSMRQF
V: TRBV12-5
J: TRBJ2-1
D: .

CDR3: ATTQLPRQNYNEQF
V: TRBV15
J: TRBJ2-1
D: .

CDR3: ASSVLSGGSYNEQF
V: TRBV9
J: TRBJ2-1
D: TRBD2

CDR3: ASSSLGNEQY
V: TRBV14
J: TRBJ2-7
D: .

CDR3: ASSLVGTGELF
V: TRBV11-2
J: TRBJ2-2
D: .

CDR3: ASSGVRLGYNEKLF
V: TRBV7-9
J: TRBJ1-4
D: .

CDR3: ASSLQGASSGANVLT
V: TRBV11-2
J: TRBJ2-6
D: .

CDR3: AISESTRAGEGTGELF
V: TRBV10-3
J: TRBJ2-2
D: TRBD2

CDR3: ASSDSGSGDYNEQF
V: TRBV6-4
J: TRBJ2-1
D: TRBD2

CDR3: ASSLGRNYAVEQF
V: TRBV5-1
J: TRBJ2-1
D: .

CDR3: ASSQVRSKAGELF
V: TRBV4-1
J: TRBJ2-2
D: .

CDR3: ASSRLGNNQYYEQY
V: TRBV7-6
J: TRBJ2-7
D: .

CDR3: ASSGSSLADNEQF
V: TRBV9
J: TRBJ2-1
D: .

CDR3: SARDRASGSIDTQY
V: TRBV20-1
J: TRBJ2-3
D: TRBD2

CDR3: ASASYKREVDEQY
V: TRBV6-2/TRBV6-3
J: TRBJ2-7
D: TRBD2

CDR3: ASSLTRAAREQY
V: TRBV27
J: TRBJ2-7
D: .

CDR3: ASSLFPGQGYEQY
V: TRBV7-6
J: TRBJ2-7
D: TRBD1

CDR3: ASSQDGAREDEQY
V: TRBV4-1
J: TRBJ2-7
D: .

CDR3: AISESAGARWNTEAF
V: TRBV10-3
J: TRBJ1-1
D: .

CDR3: ASKGTLAYNEQF
V: TRBV12-3/TRBV12-4
J: TRBJ2-1
D: .

CDR3: ASSLGGPPGEQY
V: TRBV7-9
J: TRBJ2-7
D: .

CDR3: ATSRRDGADTQY
V: TRBV15
J: TRBJ2-3
D: .

CDR3: ASRNTDTQY
V: TRBV6-2/TRBV6-3
J: TRBJ2-3
D: .

CDR3: ATSDGTSGREQF
V: TRBV24-1
J: TRBJ2-1
D: .

CDR3: ASSFDTSSWGFADTQY
V: TRBV5-1
J: TRBJ2-3
D: .

CDR3: ASSPRAQVGFEAF
V: TRBV6-1
J: TRBJ1-1
D: .

CDR3: ASSDAAEQY
V: TRBV7-9
J: TRBJ2-7
D: .

CDR3: ASSFTGGSSPLH
V: TRBV5-6
J: TRBJ1-6
D: TRBD1

CDR3: ASTAHSSYNEQF
V: TRBV6-2/TRBV6-3
J: TRBJ2-1
D: .

CDR3: ASAIPGNGDEQF
V: TRBV12-5
J: TRBJ2-1
D: .

CDR3: ASSVEGTGEQPQH
V: TRBV9
J: TRBJ1-5
D: TRBD1

CDR3: ASSLVTVSTDTQY
V: TRBV7-2
J: TRBJ2-3
D: .

CDR3: ASSLARTGAYEQY
V: TRBV5-6
J: TRBJ2-7
D: TRBD1

CDR3: ASSPGLAGPLQETQY
V: TRBV7-8
J: TRBJ2-5
D: TRBD2

CDR3: ASSGTDDTQY
V: TRBV5-6
J: TRBJ2-3
D: TRBD1

CDR3: ASSVGLVTGELF
V: TRBV12-3/TRBV12-4
J: TRBJ2-2
D: TRBD2

CDR3: ASTLTTPRLETQY
V: TRBV12-3/TRBV12-4
J: TRBJ2-5
D: .

CDR3: ASSQGWELF
V: TRBV4-2
J: TRBJ2-2
D: .

CDR3: ASTNARSGSRVGGELF
V: TRBV7-8
J: TRBJ2-2
D: TRBD2

CDR3: ASSSGTSVYNEQF
V: TRBV6-1
J: TRBJ2-1
D: TRBD2

CDR3: ASSLDSVGAGEAF
V: TRBV11-3
J: TRBJ1-1
D: .